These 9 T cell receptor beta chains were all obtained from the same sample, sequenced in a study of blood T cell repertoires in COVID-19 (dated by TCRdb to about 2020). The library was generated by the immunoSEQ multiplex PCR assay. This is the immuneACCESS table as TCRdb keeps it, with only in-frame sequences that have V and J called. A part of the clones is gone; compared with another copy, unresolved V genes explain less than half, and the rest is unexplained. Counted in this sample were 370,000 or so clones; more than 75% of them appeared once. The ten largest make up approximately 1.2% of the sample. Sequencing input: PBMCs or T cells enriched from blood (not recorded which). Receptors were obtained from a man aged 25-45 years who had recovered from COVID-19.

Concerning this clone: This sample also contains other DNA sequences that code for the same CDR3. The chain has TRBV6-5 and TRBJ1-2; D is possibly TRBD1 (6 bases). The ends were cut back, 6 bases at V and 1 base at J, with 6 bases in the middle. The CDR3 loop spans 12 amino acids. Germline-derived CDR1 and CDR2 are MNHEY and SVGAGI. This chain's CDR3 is CASRQGNYGYTF. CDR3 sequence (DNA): TGTGCCAGCAGACAGGGTAACTATGGCTACACCTTC.

The CDR3 reads CASSFRRSSYNEQFF. The CDR3 coding sequence is TGTGCCAGCAGCTTTCGGCGGAGCTCCTACAATGAGCAGTTCTTC. J is TRBJ2-1 and V is TRBV7-8; D is unclear. V lost 3 bases, J lost 0 bases, and 9 bases lay in between. Germline CDR1 is SGHVS and CDR2 is FQNEAQ. The CDR3 has 15 amino acids.

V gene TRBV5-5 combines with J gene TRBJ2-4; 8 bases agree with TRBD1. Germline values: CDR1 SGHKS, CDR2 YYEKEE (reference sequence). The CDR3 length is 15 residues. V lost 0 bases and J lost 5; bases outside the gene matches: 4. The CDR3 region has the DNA TGTGCCAGCAGCTTGGACAGGGGGGCCCAAAACATTCAGTACTTC. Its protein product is CASSLDRGAQNIQYF.

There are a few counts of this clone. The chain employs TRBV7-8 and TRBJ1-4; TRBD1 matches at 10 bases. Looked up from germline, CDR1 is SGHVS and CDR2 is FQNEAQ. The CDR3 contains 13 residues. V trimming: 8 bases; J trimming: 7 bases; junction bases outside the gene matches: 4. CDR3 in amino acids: CASCRDRGEKLFF. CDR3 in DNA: TGTGCCAGCTGCCGGGACAGGGGTGAAAAACTGTTTTTT.

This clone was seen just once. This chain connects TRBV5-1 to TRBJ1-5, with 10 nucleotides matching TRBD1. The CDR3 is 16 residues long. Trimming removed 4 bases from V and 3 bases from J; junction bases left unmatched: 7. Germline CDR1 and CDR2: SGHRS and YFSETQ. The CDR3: CASSGAGQGINQPQHF. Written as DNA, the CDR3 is TGCGCCAGCAGCGGAGCGGGACAGGGGATCAATCAGCCCCAGCATTTT. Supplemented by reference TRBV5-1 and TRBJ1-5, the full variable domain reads KAGVTQTPRYLIKTRGQQVTLSCSPISGHRSVSWYQQTPGQGLQFLFEYFSETQRNKGNFPGRFSGRQFSNSRSEMNVSTLELGDSALYLCASSGAGQGINQPQHFGDGTRLSIL.

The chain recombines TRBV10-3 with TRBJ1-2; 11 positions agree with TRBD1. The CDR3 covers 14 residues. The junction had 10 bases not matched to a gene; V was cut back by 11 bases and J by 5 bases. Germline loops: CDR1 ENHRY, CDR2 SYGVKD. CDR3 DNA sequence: TGTGCCTCCGGGACCGGGACAGGGGGGTATGGCTACACCTTC. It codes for CASGTGTGGYGYTF.

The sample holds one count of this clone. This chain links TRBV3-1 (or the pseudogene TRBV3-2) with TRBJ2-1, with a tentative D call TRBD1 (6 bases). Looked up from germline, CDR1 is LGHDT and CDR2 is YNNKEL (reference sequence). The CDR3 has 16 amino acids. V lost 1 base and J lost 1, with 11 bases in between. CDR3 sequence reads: CASSQGSGVSYNEQFF. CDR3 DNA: TGTGCCAGCAGCCAAGGTTCAGGGGTGTCCTACAATGAGCAGTTCTTC.

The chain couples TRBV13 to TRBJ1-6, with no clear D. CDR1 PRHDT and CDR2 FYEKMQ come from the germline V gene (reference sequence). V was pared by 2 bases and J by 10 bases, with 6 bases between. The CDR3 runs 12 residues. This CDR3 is CASSLKESPLHF. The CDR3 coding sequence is TGTGCCAGCAGCTTAAAGGAGTCACCCCTCCACTTT.

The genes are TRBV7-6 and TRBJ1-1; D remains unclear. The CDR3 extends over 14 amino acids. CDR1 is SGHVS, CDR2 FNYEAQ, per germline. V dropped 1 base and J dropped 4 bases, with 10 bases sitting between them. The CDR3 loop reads CASSLDAGSTEAFF. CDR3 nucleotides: TGTGCCAGCAGCTTAGATGCGGGGAGCACTGAAGCTTTCTTT.